This T cell receptor (beta chain) was recovered during a study of blood T cell repertoires in COVID-19. Study overall: Spain, Italy and the United States supplied samples that represented acute and convalescent COVID-19. PBMCs, B-cell-depleted T cells, or T cells were the source of the cDNA or gDNA that made up the material.

Per the original data handling: Using reference gene primer amplification, nucleated cell counts were estimated. Only in-frame clones appear in the TCRdb table, and some are missing; sequencing was by immunoSEQ multiplex PCR. The V and J calls and clone size come from that table; D and trimming were worked out from the DNA. This table has around 130,000 clones, about 82% appearing once. V shed 0 bases and J 2 bases; nucleotides not matched to a gene: 3. CDR1 is SGHRS, CDR2 YFSETQ, per germline. This CDR3 contains 15 residues. Sequenced input: peripheral blood. This clonotype was sampled from a man aged 55 to 70 with active or convalescent COVID-19. J is TRBJ2-5 and V is TRBV5-1; TRBD2 matches at 8 bases. CDR3: CASSLGLAIQETQYF. As DNA, the CDR3 is TGCGCCAGCAGCTTGGGACTAGCGATTCAAGAGACCCAGTACTTC.